The sequence of this T cell receptor (beta chain) was determined in a study of T cell changes during pregnancy in multiple sclerosis. The V and J ends lost 6 bases and 1 base, in that order; junction bases with no gene match: 13. The V gene's germline CDR1 is SNHLY and CDR2 FYNNEI. This CDR3 spans 17 amino acids. The assay was immunoSEQ multiplex PCR, and TCRdb's table has in-frame clones only and misses some. The table has tens of thousands of clones, just over 90% seen once. The J gene is TRBJ2-5, the V gene TRBV2, with 8 bases aligning to TRBD1. Sequencing was performed on CD8+ T cells from peripheral blood mononuclear cells, taken before pregnancy. The source is a female donor with multiple sclerosis, enrolled in a pregnancy study. The CDR3 DNA reads TGTGCCAGCAGCAACTTCGGGAGACAGGGGTCCCAAGAGACCCAGTACTTC. Residues: CASSNFGRQGSQETQYF. The full variable domain, with the rest looked up from reference TRBV2 and TRBJ2-5, is EPEVTQTPSHQVTQMGQEVILRCVPISNHLYFYWYRQILGQKVEFLVSFYNNEISEKSEIFDDQFSVERPDGSNFTLKIRSTKLEDSAMYFCASSNFGRQGSQETQYFGPGTRLLVL.